These 11 T cell receptor beta chains originate from one sample sequenced in a study of blood T cells in healthy people across ages. Through a sample-barcoded 5' primer and a J-beta primer mix, a second PCR was run for 7 to 11 cycles. TCRdb itself ran the 5' RACE reads through MiXCR, one entry per CDR3 protein. The sample holds approximately 2,000,000 distinct CDR3 sequences, roughly 43% seen once. What was sequenced was blood. All receptors come from a human donor in good health.

The genes are TRBV7-2 and TRBJ1-6, with a possible D match to TRBD1 (5 bases). The CDR3 is 14 residues long. Trimming cost V 7 bases and J 4 bases, with 11 bases left between them. Germline-derived CDR1 and CDR2 are SGHTA and FQGNSA. CDR3 DNA sequence: TGTGCCAGCACTAAGGGGCAGTATAATTCACCCCTCCACTTT. Amino acids: CASTKGQYNSPLHF. Based on the CDR3 plus reference TRBV7-2 and TRBJ1-6, the full variable domain is GAGVSQSPSNKVTEKGKDVELRCDPISGHTALYWYRQSLGQGLEFLIYFQGNSAPDKSGLPSDRFSAERTGGSVSTLTIQRTQQEDSAVYLCASTKGQYNSPLHFGNGTRLTVT.

The rearrangement links TRBV6-2 or TRBV6-3 to TRBJ2-4; possibly TRBD1 or TRBD2 for D (5 bases each). Per germline, CDR1 MNHEY and CDR2 SVGEGT. This CDR3 is built from 13 residues. Trimming left V 6 bases short and J 13 bases short, with 19 bases between. As DNA, the CDR3 is TGTGCCAGCAGCCTGAGTTTAATGGGGGAGCAGTACTTC. Protein sequence: CASSLSLMGEQYF.

The chain is built from TRBV9 and TRBJ2-4, with 9 bases matching TRBD2. The DNA matches TRBJ2-7 better at its end, which makes the J call doubtful. CDR3 size: 17 residues. Germline V gene sequence: CDR1 SGDLS, CDR2 YYNGEE. The CDR3 loop reads CASSVGPSGELPYEQYF. The CDR3 bases are TGTGCCAGCAGCGTAGGACCTAGCGGGGAACTTCCCTACGAGCAGTACTTC.

This clonotype was detected ten times or more. One end of the junction does not line up with germline, which may come from a read error. The chain couples TRBV7-2 to TRBJ2-5, with D perhaps matching TRBD2 (5 bases). The V gene's germline CDR1 is SGHTA and CDR2 FQGNSA. The length of the CDR3 is 13 residues. CDR3 amino acids: CASSLASQETQYF. CDR3 DNA: TGTGCCAGCAGTTTAGCGTCGCAAGAGACCCAGTACTTC. Looking up the rest from reference TRBV7-2 and TRBJ2-5 gives the full variable domain: GAGVSQSPSNKVTEKGKDVELRCDPISGHTALYWYRQSLGQGLEFLIYFQGNSAPDKSGLPSDRFSAERTGGSVSTLTIQRTQQEDSAVYLCASSLASQETQYFGPGTRLLVL.

This chain links TRBV20-1 with TRBJ2-5; weak D call: TRBD1 (6 bases). Germline loops: CDR1 DFQATT, CDR2 SNEGSKA (reference sequence). Trimming shortened V by 6 bases and J by 5 bases, and 16 bases separated the two germline ends. The CDR3 runs 13 residues. CDR3 sequence (DNA): TGCAGTGCGGGGGCGCCGGGCTGGGAGACCCAGTACTTC. It translates to CSAGAPGWETQYF.

The chain recombines TRBV11-1 with TRBJ2-5; 10 bases align to TRBD2. Germline CDR1 SGHAT, CDR2 FQDESV (reference sequence). The CDR3 runs 15 residues. Trimming took 2 bases from V and 4 from J; bases not matched to a gene: 4. Here the CDR3 DNA reads TGTGCCAGCAGCTTAAGAGCGGGGGGGGCAGAGACCCAGTACTTC. Translating it yields CASSLRAGGAETQYF.

This clonotype occurred a few times. The CDR3 DNA is TGTGCCAGCAGTCAAAGGGGTGGGGCCAACGTCCTGACTTTC. It encodes CASSQRGGANVLTF. The chain has TRBV27 and TRBJ2-6, with D possibly being TRBD1 (5 bases). The length of the CDR3 is 14 residues. V was shortened by 5 bases and J by 3 bases, with 8 bases between the two germline ends. Per the germline V gene, CDR1 is MNHEY and CDR2 is SMNVEV (reference sequence). Based on the CDR3 plus reference TRBV27 and TRBJ2-6, the full variable domain is EAQVTQNPRYLITVTGKKLTVTCSQNMNHEYMSWYRQDPGLGLRQIYYSMNVEVTDKGDVPEGYKVSRKEKRNFPLILESPSPNQTSLYFCASSQRGGANVLTFGAGSRLTVL.

This clonotype appeared many times. Relative to the germline gene, one junction end is altered; a read error may explain this. The chain is built from TRBV7-7 and TRBJ2-2, with 9 bases identical to TRBD2. Germline V lookup: CDR1 SSHAT, CDR2 FNYEAQ (reference sequence). This CDR3 is built from 15 residues. The CDR3 is CASSVSSGATGELFF. In nucleotides, the CDR3 is TGTGCTAGCAGCGTTTCTAGCGGGGCCACCGGGGAGCTGTTTTTT.

The V and J genes are TRBV7-9 and TRBJ1-1; no reliable D call. Germline CDR1 SEHNR, CDR2 FQNEAQ (reference sequence). Trimming removed 1 base from V and 8 bases from J, with 8 bases in between. The CDR3 sequence is 12 residues long. Here the CDR3 DNA reads TGTGCCAGCAGCTTAGACTCTCCCGAAGCTTTCTTT. As protein: CASSLDSPEAFF. Using reference TRBV7-9 and TRBJ1-1 for the parts outside the CDR3, the full variable domain is DTGVSQNPRHKITKRGQNVTFRCDPISEHNRLYWYRQTLGQGPEFLTYFQNEAQLEKSRLLSDRFSAERPKGSFSTLEIQRTEQGDSAMYLCASSLDSPEAFFGQGTRLTVV.

The V call is TRBV5-1, the J call TRBJ2-7, with 7 positions matching TRBD1. This CDR3 contains 15 residues. The junction had 10 bases not matched to a gene; V was cut back by 0 bases and J by 7 bases. In germline, CDR1 is SGHRS, CDR2 YFSETQ. In DNA form, the CDR3 reads TGCGCCAGCAGCTTGGCCGGACAGGACCTCACGGAGCAGTACTTC. Protein: CASSLAGQDLTEQYF.

This clonotype was observed a handful of times. This rearrangement joins TRBV5-1 to TRBJ2-3; D ambiguous. CDR3 size: 13 residues. Germline V gene lookup returns CDR1 SGHRS and CDR2 YFSETQ. V lost 0 bases, J lost 6 bases, and 8 bases lay in between. CDR3 in DNA: TGCGCCAGCAGCTTGGAGGTAGTGGATACGCAGTATTTT. This translates into CASSLEVVDTQYF.